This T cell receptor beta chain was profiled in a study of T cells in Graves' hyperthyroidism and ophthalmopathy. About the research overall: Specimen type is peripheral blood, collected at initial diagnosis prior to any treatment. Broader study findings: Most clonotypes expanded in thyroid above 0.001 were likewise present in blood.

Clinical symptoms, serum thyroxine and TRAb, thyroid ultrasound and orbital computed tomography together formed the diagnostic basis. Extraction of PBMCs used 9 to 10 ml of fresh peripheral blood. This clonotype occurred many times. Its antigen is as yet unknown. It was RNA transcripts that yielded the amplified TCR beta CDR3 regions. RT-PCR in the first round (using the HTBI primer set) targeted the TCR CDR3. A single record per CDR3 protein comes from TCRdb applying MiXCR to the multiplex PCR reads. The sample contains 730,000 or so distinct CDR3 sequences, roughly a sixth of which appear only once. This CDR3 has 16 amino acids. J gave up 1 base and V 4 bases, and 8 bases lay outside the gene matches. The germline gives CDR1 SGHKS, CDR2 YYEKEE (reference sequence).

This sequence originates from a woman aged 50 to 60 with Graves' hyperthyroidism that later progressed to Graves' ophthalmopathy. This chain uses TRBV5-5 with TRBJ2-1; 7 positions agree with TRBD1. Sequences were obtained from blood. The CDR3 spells CASSIEGQASYNEQFF. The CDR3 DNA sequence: TGTGCCAGCAGCATAGAAGGACAGGCTTCCTACAATGAGCAGTTCTTC.